The T cell receptor beta chain under discussion was sequenced for a study of blood T cell repertoires in COVID-19. Whole-study context: The origin of the acute and convalescent COVID-19 samples was the United States, Italy and Spain.

This clone was observed once. Sequencing used immunoSEQ multiplex PCR; TCRdb keeps in-frame clones, though not all of them. The table records around 300,000 clones, roughly 85% of them present only once. The TCR comes from a human donor in a cohort sampled during active COVID-19. The sample taken for sequencing was peripheral blood.

In nucleotides, the CDR3 is TGTGCCAGCAGCGACAGGGCCGCGAACACTGAAGCTTTCTTT. It codes for CASSDRAANTEAFF. The chain employs TRBV7-9 and TRBJ1-1; TRBD1 agrees at 7 bases. The CDR3 is 14 residues long. The V gene end was trimmed by 5 bases and the J gene end by 1 base; junction bases not matched to a gene: 4. Per germline, CDR1 SEHNR and CDR2 FQNEAQ (reference sequence).